This T cell receptor beta chain was captured in a study of Ad26.COV2.S vaccination and SARS-CoV-2 variants. About the study: Donor was in the COV1001 Ad26.COV2.S trial arm.

The V gene lost 2 bases and the J gene lost 6 bases, with 15 bases spanning the gap. Germline V lookup: CDR1 SGHKS, CDR2 YYEKEE (reference sequence). The CDR3 extends over 14 amino acids. The data were produced by immunoSEQ multiplex PCR, yet TCRdb's version contains in-frame clones alone and is incomplete. The table records around 340,000 clones, around 88% of them present only once. Treatment in this sample: some 19 received Ad26.COV2.S at low or high dose, single or two shots; 5 received placebo; per-sample allocation not given. Following the first vaccine or placebo injection, samples were taken on day 63.

This receptor was taken from a person aged 18 to 65 who received the Ad26.COV2.S COVID-19 vaccine or a placebo. J is TRBJ2-7 and V is TRBV5-5; weak D call: TRBD1 (5 bases). Here the sequenced sample was peripheral blood, taken in a trial of Ad26.COV2.S vaccine versus placebo. This CDR3 is CASSFYVQGAEQYF. CDR3 DNA sequence: TGTGCCAGCAGCTTTTATGTCCAGGGCGCCGAGCAGTACTTC. Based on the CDR3 plus reference TRBV5-5 and TRBJ2-7, the full variable domain is DAGVTQSPTHLIKTRGQQVTLRCSPISGHKSVSWYQQVLGQGPQFIFQYYEKEERGRGNFPDRFSARQFPNYSSELNVNALLLGDSALYLCASSFYVQGAEQYFGPGTRLTVT.